Below, 31 T cell receptor beta chains from the same sample are listed, as sequenced in a study of regulatory T cells in long-lasting Graves disease (dated by TCRdb to about 2021). The time point label on this specimen signifies: persistent/refractory GD, antithyroid drugs over 5 years with positive TRAb. For both TCR sequencing and RNA sequencing, RNA was extracted from PBMCs in TRIzol. Libraries came from multiplex PCR. The instrument given in TCRdb is Illumina HiSeq 4000. To build TCR beta libraries, CDR3 regions were amplified by Arm-PCR using iRepertoire HTBI primers. TCRdb redid the processing of the public reads, applying fastp at Q25 and MiXCR, and retained in-frame beta chains. Every entry covers one CDR3 protein and lists the most common genes and DNA from its rows. The sample yields some 330,000 distinct CDR3 sequences; around 23% were counted once. 25% to 30% of the sample is taken by the ten largest.

The source was peripheral blood mononuclear cells (PBMCs), collected when the disease was refractory, from a patient treated with antithyroid drugs. These receptors were collected from a woman aged 40 to 50 with Graves disease. Donor details come from another sample of the same person, matched by shared clones.

This clonotype was observed many times. This sequence joins TRBV28 and TRBJ2-2; no clear D. In germline, CDR1 is MDHEN, CDR2 SYDVKM. The germline V and J ends were trimmed by 7 bases and 3 bases, with 12 bases remaining between them. The CDR3 is 14 amino acids. This CDR3 reads CASTASLDTGELFF. For the CDR3, the DNA is TGTGCCAGCACCGCCTCTTTGGACACCGGGGAGCTGTTTTTT.

This clonotype was counted at least ten times. The V call is TRBV2, the J call TRBJ2-7, with D unclear. V was clipped by 7 bases and J by 10 bases, with 14 bases between them. There are 11 residues in the CDR3. The germline V gene encodes CDR1 SNHLY and CDR2 FYNNEI. The CDR3 DNA reads as TGTGCCAGCAACGATTGGAATACTCAGTACTTC. This translates into CASNDWNTQYF.

The genes are TRBV29-1 and TRBJ2-1; a possible D gene is TRBD1 (6 bases). Trimming left V 7 bases short and J 6 bases short, with 22 bases between. CDR3 length: 15 amino acids. CDR1 is SQVTM and CDR2 is ANQGSEA in the germline V gene. The CDR3, as DNA: TGCAGCGCGGACAGACTGGACAAGGCTGGCAATGAGCAGTTCTTC. Protein sequence: CSADRLDKAGNEQFF.

The gene calls are TRBV20-1 and TRBJ2-1; 8 positions match TRBD1. The CDR3 runs to 16 residues. Germline V gives CDR1 DFQATT, CDR2 SNEGSKA (reference sequence). Trimming at V came to 5 bases and at J to 0 bases, leaving 9 bases not matched to a gene. The CDR3 loop reads CSAQQGDKNSYNEQFF. CDR3 DNA sequence: TGCAGTGCTCAACAGGGGGATAAGAACTCCTACAATGAGCAGTTCTTC.

This clonotype showed up many times. The V call is TRBV2, the J call TRBJ1-5; D gene unclear. The CDR3 has 15 amino acids. Trimming cost V 3 bases and J 0 bases, with 9 bases left between them. Per germline, CDR1 SNHLY and CDR2 FYNNEI. The CDR3 is CASSDRSSSNQPQHF. As DNA, the CDR3 is TGTGCCAGCAGTGACAGGTCTTCTAGCAATCAGCCCCAGCATTTT.

The rearrangement joins TRBV6-1 to TRBJ2-2; possibly TRBD1 for D (5 bases). CDR1 is MNHNS, CDR2 SASEGT, per germline. The CDR3 covers 13 residues. Trimming cost V 7 bases and J 3 bases, with 9 bases left between them. CDR3 sequence (DNA): TGTGCCAGCAAGGACAAATACACCGGGGAGCTGTTTTTT. Its protein is CASKDKYTGELFF.

The chain couples TRBV5-1 to TRBJ1-5; D remains ambiguous. V lost 2 bases and J lost 5, with 8 bases in between. Germline-derived CDR1 and CDR2 are SGHRS and YFSETQ. The CDR3 extends over 13 amino acids. The CDR3 sequence: CASSFNLYQPQHF. DNA for the CDR3: TGCGCCAGCAGCTTCAATTTGTATCAGCCCCAGCATTTT.

The chain links TRBV9 to TRBJ2-5; 13 bases align to TRBD2. V shed 3 bases and J 8 bases; nucleotides not matched to a gene: 13. CDR3 length: 17 amino acids. Germline V CDR1 and CDR2: SGDLS, YYNGEE. In DNA, the CDR3 is TGTGCCAGCAGCGCCACGTCCGGGACTAGCGGGGCCCGAACCCAGTACTTC. Its translation: CASSATSGTSGARTQYF.

This clonotype turned up a few times. The gene calls are TRBV19 and TRBJ1-6; D remains unclear. V lost 3 bases and J lost 15, with 15 bases in between. The CDR3 length is 13 residues. CDR1 and CDR2 from the germline V gene are LNHDA and SQIVND (reference sequence). In DNA, the CDR3 is TGTGCCAGTAGTATGGAGGGCCGACTGAACCTCCACTTT. Translating gives CASSMEGRLNLHF. Looking up the rest from reference TRBV19 and TRBJ1-6 gives the full variable domain: DGGITQSPKYLFRKEGQNVTLSCEQNLNHDAMYWYRQDPGQGLRLIYYSQIVNDFQKGDIAEGYSVSREKKESFPLTVTSAQKNPTAFYLCASSMEGRLNLHFGNGTRLTVT.

The rearrangement joins TRBV29-1 to TRBJ2-7; possible D gene TRBD2, 6 bases. In germline, CDR1 is SQVTM, CDR2 ANQGSEA. V lost 0 bases, J lost 4 bases, and 13 bases lay in between. This CDR3 is built from 14 residues. CDR3 sequence (DNA): TGCAGCGTTGAAGACCGCCGGGAGAGGTACGAGCAGTACTTC. This codes for CSVEDRRERYEQYF.

The chain couples TRBV6-1 to TRBJ2-2; weak D call: TRBD2 (6 bases). The CDR3 is 13 residues long. CDR1 and CDR2 (germline): MNHNS, SASEGT. Between the trimmed V and J ends, which lost 8 bases and 7 bases, there was a span of 14 bases. Here the CDR3 reads CASGTHPGGELFF. The CDR3, as DNA: TGTGCCAGCGGGACTCACCCCGGCGGGGAGCTGTTTTTT.

This chain joins TRBV5-1 and TRBJ2-6; D ambiguous. V was shortened by 3 bases and J by 0 bases, with 16 bases between the two germline ends. This CDR3 is 18 amino acids long. Germline-derived CDR1 and CDR2 are SGHRS and YFSETQ. The DNA for the CDR3 is TGCGCCAGCAGCTCGGACGCAAGCCTAAGCTCTGGGGCCAACGTCCTGACTTTC. Translated, it gives CASSSDASLSSGANVLTF.

This clonotype was observed many times. The chain couples TRBV7-9 to TRBJ2-7, with D maybe TRBD1 (6 bases). The CDR3 is 15 residues long. Trimming shortened V by 5 bases and J by 0 bases, and 14 bases separated the two germline ends. CDR1 and CDR2 (germline): SEHNR, FQNEAQ (reference sequence). As DNA, the CDR3 is TGTGCCAGCAGCCAGACAGGAATCTACTCCTACGAGCAGTACTTC. Its translation is CASSQTGIYSYEQYF.

The table lists this clonotype with a count of one. At one boundary the junction diverges from the germline segment, which might be a read error. This rearrangement joins TRBV7-3 to TRBJ1-5; TRBD1 aligns across 8 bases. CDR1 and CDR2 from the germline V gene are SGHTA and FQGTGA. The CDR3 length is 17 residues. The CDR3 nucleotides read TGTGCCAGCAGCGTTCGACAGGGGAATTTGAGCAATCAGCCCCGGCATTTT. It translates to CASSVRQGNLSNQPRHF.

The chain joins TRBV20-1 to TRBJ2-1; D is unclear. In germline, CDR1 is DFQATT, CDR2 SNEGSKA (reference sequence). This CDR3 has 11 residues. Trimming cost V 5 bases and J 7 bases, with 9 bases left between them. In DNA, the CDR3 is TGCAGTGCTGTCTACTTGAATGAGCAGTTCTTC. The encoded protein is CSAVYLNEQFF.

The sample holds many counts of this clonotype. The CDR3 region has the DNA TGTGCCAGCAGCGGGACTCCACAAGAGACCCAGTACTTC. Its translation is CASSGTPQETQYF. The chain employs TRBV28 and TRBJ2-5; perhaps TRBD2 as D (6 bases). The CDR3 extends over 13 amino acids. The germline CDR1 and CDR2 sequences are MDHEN and SYDVKM. V lost 6 bases to trimming and J lost 2 bases, with 10 bases between them.

The J gene is TRBJ1-4, the V gene TRBV7-9, with D hard to call. This CDR3 has 18 amino acids. Trimming shortened V by 1 base and J by 0 bases, and 15 bases separated the two germline ends. Per germline, CDR1 SEHNR and CDR2 FQNEAQ (reference sequence). The CDR3 coding sequence is TGTGCCAGCAGCTTAGGGAGGCGCTTTATTGCAACTAATGAAAAACTGTTTTTT. Translated: CASSLGRRFIATNEKLFF.

The chain has TRBV6-2 or TRBV6-3 and TRBJ1-4; no reliable D call. With 6 bases removed from V and 7 bases from J, the gap between germline ends came to 12 bases. The CDR3 loop spans 13 amino acids. The germline V gene encodes CDR1 MNHEY and CDR2 SVGEGT. The CDR3 DNA sequence: TGTGCCAGCAGAGATGAGAGGTTTGAAAAACTGTTTTTT. Translating gives CASRDERFEKLFF.

This chain links TRBV19 with TRBJ1-1, with TRBD1 identical over 8 bases. Germline CDR1 and CDR2: LNHDA and SQIVND (reference sequence). The V segment lost 7 bases and the J segment 8 bases; nucleotides outside the gene matches: 30. The CDR3 sequence is 20 residues long. The CDR3 coding sequence is TGTGCCAGTATCAACCTTGGACAGGGAATAGATTCGCCACCCTTGAGAGAAGCTTTCTTT. Translating it yields CASINLGQGIDSPPLREAFF.

This clonotype was observed many times. The chain is built from TRBV5-1 and TRBJ1-1; possibly TRBD1 for D (6 bases). Germline assignment: CDR1 SGHRS and CDR2 YFSETQ. The CDR3 sequence is 14 residues long. V dropped 2 bases and J dropped 4 bases, with 12 bases sitting between them. The DNA of the CDR3 is TGCGCCAGCAGCTTCATCGGGGGCGGCACTGAAGCTTTCTTT. It codes for CASSFIGGGTEAFF. Full variable domain (remainder filled in from reference TRBV5-1 and TRBJ1-1): KAGVTQTPRYLIKTRGQQVTLSCSPISGHRSVSWYQQTPGQGLQFLFEYFSETQRNKGNFPGRFSGRQFSNSRSEMNVSTLELGDSALYLCASSFIGGGTEAFFGQGTRLTVV.

This clonotype was detected only a few times. This chain uses TRBV5-5 with TRBJ2-5; unclear D gene. This CDR3 is 16 amino acids long. The V gene lost 3 bases and the J gene lost 1 base, with 16 bases spanning the gap. CDR1 and CDR2 from the germline V gene are SGHKS and YYEKEE (reference sequence). CDR3 protein: CASSSFIQVSQETQYF. In DNA form, the CDR3 reads TGTGCCAGCAGCTCCTTCATACAAGTTTCCCAAGAGACCCAGTACTTC.

The chain has TRBV6-1 and TRBJ2-7; 11 bases are shared with TRBD1. Trimming cost V 6 bases and J 2 bases; bases outside gene matches: 6. From germline, CDR1 is MNHNS and CDR2 SASEGT. This CDR3 comprises 15 residues. The CDR3 DNA follows: TGTGCCAGCAGGGAATCGGGACAGGGGGCCTACGAGCAGTACTTC. It is translated as CASRESGQGAYEQYF.

This clonotype was seen only a few times. This chain connects TRBV9 to TRBJ1-6; D is uncertain. The CDR3 runs 14 residues. Looked up from germline, CDR1 is SGDLS and CDR2 is YYNGEE. Between the trimmed V and J ends, which lost 0 bases and 8 bases, there was a span of 9 bases. CDR3 DNA: TGTGCCAGCAGCGTAGAAGGGTGGGATTCACCCCTCCACTTT. It codes for CASSVEGWDSPLHF.

This chain joins TRBV2 and TRBJ1-5; D gene ambiguous. Germline CDR1 SNHLY, CDR2 FYNNEI. V lost 5 bases to trimming and J lost 4 bases, with 12 bases between them. The CDR3 consists of 14 residues. In DNA, the CDR3 is TGTGCCAGCAGTCAATCTATGGTGAATCAGCCCCAGCATTTT. It codes for CASSQSMVNQPQHF.

The table lists this clonotype with many counts. This chain uses TRBV28 with TRBJ2-7; a weak D match, TRBD1 (6 bases). The germline CDR1 and CDR2 sequences are MDHEN and SYDVKM. The CDR3 has 15 amino acids. Trimming removed 5 bases at V and 0 bases at J, with 14 bases between. This CDR3 is CASSRTAVPSYEQYF. The CDR3 DNA sequence: TGTGCCAGCAGTAGGACAGCCGTACCCTCCTACGAGCAGTACTTC.

This clonotype was observed at least ten times. This chain links TRBV11-2 with TRBJ2-2, with a possible D match to TRBD1 (6 bases). V gave up 6 bases and J gave up 5 bases, with 16 bases separating them. CDR3 length: 15 residues. CDR1 and CDR2 (germline): SGHAT, FQNNGV. CDR3: CASSYGQFGTGELFF. The CDR3 DNA follows: TGTGCCAGCAGTTACGGACAGTTCGGGACCGGGGAGCTGTTTTTT.

This clonotype was detected a few times. This rearrangement joins TRBV11-2 to TRBJ1-2; 8 bases are shared with TRBD1. Germline V gene lookup returns CDR1 SGHAT and CDR2 FQNNGV. After removal of 6 bases from V and 6 bases from J, the junction contained 18 bases not matched to a gene. The CDR3 is made up of 17 amino acids. CDR3 nucleotide sequence: TGTGCCAGCAGGACCCTGGACAGGGCAAAAGCCCCGGATGGCTACACCTTC. Translating it yields CASRTLDRAKAPDGYTF.

This clonotype was counted many times. The V and J genes are TRBV9 and TRBJ2-5, with D perhaps assigned TRBD1 or TRBD2 (6 bases each). The CDR3 loop spans 15 amino acids. The germline V and J ends were trimmed by 0 bases and 5 bases, with 14 bases remaining between them. Germline CDR1 SGDLS, CDR2 YYNGEE. As DNA, the CDR3 is TGTGCCAGCAGCGTAGAGGCGGGACATGAGGAGACCCAGTACTTC. It is translated as CASSVEAGHEETQYF.

This clonotype was detected ten times or more. V and J are TRBV7-2 and TRBJ2-2; 8 nucleotides agree with TRBD1. The CDR3 contains 14 residues. V lost 5 bases to trimming and J lost 6 bases; unmatched junction nucleotides: 5. Per the germline V gene, CDR1 is SGHTA and CDR2 is FQGNSA. The CDR3 region is CASSPGQGAGELFF. The CDR3 DNA reads TGTGCCAGCAGCCCAGGACAGGGTGCCGGGGAGCTGTTTTTT.

This chain links TRBV7-3 with TRBJ2-7; D uncertain. V lost 4 bases and J 6 bases, leaving 10 bases between the germline ends. Per germline, CDR1 SGHTA and CDR2 FQGTGA. The CDR3 consists of 12 residues. CDR3 bases: TGTGCCAGCAGCTCCCTTCGCGGCGAGCAGTACTTC. Translation gives CASSSLRGEQYF.

Many counts were recorded for this clonotype. The chain recombines TRBV28 with TRBJ1-5; D is possibly TRBD1 (5 bases). The CDR3 has 12 residues. Per germline, CDR1 MDHEN and CDR2 SYDVKM. The ends were cut back, 6 bases at V and 3 bases at J, with 6 bases in the middle. The CDR3 DNA reads as TGTGCCAGCAGCAGGGACAATCAGCCCCAGCATTTT. Its protein product is CASSRDNQPQHF.